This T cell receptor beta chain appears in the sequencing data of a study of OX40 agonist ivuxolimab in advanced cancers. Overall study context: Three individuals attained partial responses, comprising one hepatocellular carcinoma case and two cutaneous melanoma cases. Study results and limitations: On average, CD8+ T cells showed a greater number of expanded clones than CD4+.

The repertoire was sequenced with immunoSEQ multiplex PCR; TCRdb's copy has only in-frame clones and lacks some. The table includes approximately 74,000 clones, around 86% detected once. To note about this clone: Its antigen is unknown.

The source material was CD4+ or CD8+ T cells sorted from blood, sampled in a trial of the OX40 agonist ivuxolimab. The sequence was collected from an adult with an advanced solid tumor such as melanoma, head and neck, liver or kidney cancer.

CDR3 sequence: CASSRDRAGEQYF. The CDR3, as DNA: TGTGCCAGCAGTCGGGACAGGGCGGGGGAGCAGTACTTC. The chain recombines TRBV2 with TRBJ2-7; 9 bases match TRBD1. This CDR3 spans 13 amino acids. CDR1 and CDR2 from the germline V gene are SNHLY and FYNNEI. J was trimmed by 7 bases and V by 5 bases; bases with no gene match: 6.